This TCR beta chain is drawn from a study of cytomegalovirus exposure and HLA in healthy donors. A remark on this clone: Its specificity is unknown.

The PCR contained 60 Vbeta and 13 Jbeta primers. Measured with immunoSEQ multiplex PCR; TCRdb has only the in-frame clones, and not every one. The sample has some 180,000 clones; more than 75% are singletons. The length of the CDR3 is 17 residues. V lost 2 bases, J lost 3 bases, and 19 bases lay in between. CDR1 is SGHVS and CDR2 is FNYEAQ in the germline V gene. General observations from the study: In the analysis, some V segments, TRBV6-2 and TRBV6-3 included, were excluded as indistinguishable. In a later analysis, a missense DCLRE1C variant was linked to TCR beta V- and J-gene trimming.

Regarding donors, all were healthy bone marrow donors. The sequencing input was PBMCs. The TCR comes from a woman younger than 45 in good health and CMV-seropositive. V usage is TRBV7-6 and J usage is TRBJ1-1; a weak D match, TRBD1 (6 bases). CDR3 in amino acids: CASSLKGWGRGDTEAFF. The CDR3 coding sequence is TGTGCCAGCAGCTTAAAAGGTTGGGGGCGCGGAGACACTGAAGCTTTCTTT.